This entry describes one T cell receptor (beta chain). Measured with immunoSEQ multiplex PCR; TCRdb has only the in-frame clones, and not every one. The sample yields roughly 120,000 clones, about 70% seen once. This specimen belongs to a study of blood T cell repertoires in COVID-19. The junction had 3 bases not matched to a gene; V was cut back by 2 bases and J by 6 bases. The CDR3 has 15 amino acids. The germline gives CDR1 SGHKS, CDR2 YYEKEE (reference sequence). The clonotype comes from a man older than 75 with COVID-19, enrolled during active disease. The specimen sequenced was peripheral blood. The gene calls are TRBV5-5 and TRBJ1-4; TRBD1 agrees at 11 bases. The CDR3 DNA reads as TGTGCCAGCAGCTTTCGGACAGGGGGCTATGAAAAACTGTTTTTT. This translates into CASSFRTGGYEKLFF.